This T cell receptor (beta chain) was captured in a study of T cell responses to AZD1222 COVID-19 vaccine. Sequenced by immunoSEQ multiplex PCR; TCRdb stores in-frame clones only, minus some. In the table there are about 100,000 clones, around nine tenths of which are singletons. The V gene lost 2 bases and the J gene lost 3 bases, with 11 bases spanning the gap. CDR1 and CDR2 (germline): SEHNR, FQNEAQ (reference sequence). This CDR3 contains 14 residues. The gene calls are TRBV7-9 and TRBJ2-7; D gene uncertain. This sample comprised peripheral blood, obtained on day 0 of AZD1222 vaccination. This receptor was taken from an adult in good health. This chain's CDR3 is CASSLLGGGYEQYF. The CDR3 DNA follows: TGTGCCAGCAGCTTACTGGGTGGCGGCTACGAGCAGTACTTC. The variable domain in full, completed from reference TRBV7-9 and TRBJ2-7, reads DTGVSQNPRHKITKRGQNVTFRCDPISEHNRLYWYRQTLGQGPEFLTYFQNEAQLEKSRLLSDRFSAERPKGSFSTLEIQRTEQGDSAMYLCASSLLGGGYEQYFGPGTRLTVT.